The source of this T cell receptor (beta chain) is a study of blood T cell repertoires in COVID-19. At the level of the study: The United States, Italy and Spain provided the acute and convalescent COVID-19 samples.

Germline V lookup: CDR1 GTSNPN, CDR2 SVGIG (reference sequence). This CDR3 comprises 12 residues. Trimming took off 7 bases at V and 3 bases at J, with 10 bases between the two ends. In the authors' methods: Nucleated cell number was recorded as an estimate derived from reference gene primer amplification. Profiling relied on immunoSEQ multiplex PCR, and the TCRdb table lists in-frame clones only, not all of them. The D gene and trimming were derived from the DNA, and the V and J assignments and clone size from that table. The sample has 180,000 or so clones, approximately 80% seen once; the top ten hold roughly 14%.

Sequencing was performed on PBMCs or T cells enriched from blood (not recorded which). This rearrangement joins TRBV30 to TRBJ1-5; D gene unclear. The sequence derives from a man aged 55 to 70 who had been exposed to COVID-19. In DNA, the CDR3 is TGTGCCTTTGGTCAGGACAATCAGCCCCAGCATTTT. Amino acids: CAFGQDNQPQHF.